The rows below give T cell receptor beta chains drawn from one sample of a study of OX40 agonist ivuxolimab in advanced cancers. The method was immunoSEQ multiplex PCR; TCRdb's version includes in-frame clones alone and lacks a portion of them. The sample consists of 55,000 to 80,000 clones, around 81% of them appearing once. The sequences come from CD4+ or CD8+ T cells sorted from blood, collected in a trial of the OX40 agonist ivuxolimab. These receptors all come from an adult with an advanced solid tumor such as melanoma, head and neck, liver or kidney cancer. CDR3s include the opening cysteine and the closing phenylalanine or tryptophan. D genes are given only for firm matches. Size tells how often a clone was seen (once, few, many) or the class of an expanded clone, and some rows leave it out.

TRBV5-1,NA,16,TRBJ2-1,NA,CASSLGTYSSYNEQFF,TGCGCCAGCAGCTTAGGGACTTATAGTTCCTACAATGAGCAGTTCTTC
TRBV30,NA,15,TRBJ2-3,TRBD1,CAWTGTGAYTDTQYF,TGTGCCTGGACCGGGACAGGCGCCTACACAGATACGCAGTATTTT
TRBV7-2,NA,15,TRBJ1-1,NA,CASSLSGGMNTEAFF,TGTGCCAGCAGCTTGTCAGGCGGCATGAACACTGAAGCTTTCTTT
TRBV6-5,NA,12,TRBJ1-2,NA,CASSSFGGGYTF,TGTGCCAGCAGTTCATTCGGCGGTGGCTACACCTTC
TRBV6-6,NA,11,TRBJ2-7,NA,CASSYRHEQYF,TGTGCCAGCAGTTACCGACACGAGCAGTACTTC
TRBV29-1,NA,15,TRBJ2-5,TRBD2,CSVPTSGGFRETQYF,TGCAGCGTCCCTACTAGCGGGGGATTCCGGGAGACCCAGTACTTC
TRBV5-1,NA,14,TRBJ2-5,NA,CASSTTGTGETQYF,TGCGCCAGCAGTACTACAGGTACCGGGGAGACCCAGTACTTC
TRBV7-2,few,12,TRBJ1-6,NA,CASSLDSSPLHF,TGTGCCAGCAGCTTAGATTCCTCACCCCTCCACTTT
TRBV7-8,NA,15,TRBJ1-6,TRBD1,CASSLSGQNNSPLHF,TGTGCCAGCAGCTTATCGGGACAGAATAATTCACCCCTCCACTTT
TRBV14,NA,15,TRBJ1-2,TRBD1,CASSQEQGKYYGYTF,TGTGCCAGCAGCCAAGAACAGGGGAAATACTATGGCTACACCTTC
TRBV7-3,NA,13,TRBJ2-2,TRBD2,CASSRTSTGELFF,TGTGCCAGCAGCAGGACTAGCACCGGGGAGCTGTTTTTT
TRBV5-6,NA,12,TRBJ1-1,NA,CASSRDNTEAFF,TGTGCCAGCAGCCGAGACAACACTGAAGCTTTCTTT
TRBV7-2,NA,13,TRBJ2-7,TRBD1,CASSPTGTYEQYF,TGTGCCAGCAGTCCGACAGGGACCTACGAGCAGTACTTC
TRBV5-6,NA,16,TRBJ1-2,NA,CASSLAPTAPTLSYTF,TGTGCCAGCAGCTTGGCCCCGACTGCCCCCACCTTAAGCTACACCTTC
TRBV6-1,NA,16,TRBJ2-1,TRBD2,CASSEDVGGAYNEQFF,TGTGCCAGCAGTGAAGACGTGGGGGGGGCCTACAATGAGCAGTTCTTC
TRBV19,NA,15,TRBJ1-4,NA,CASSPTGVSNEKLFF,TGTGCCAGTAGTCCAACAGGTGTATCTAATGAAAAACTGTTTTTT
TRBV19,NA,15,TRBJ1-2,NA,CASSPGRTENYGYTF,TGTGCCAGTAGTCCTGGCAGGACGGAGAACTATGGCTACACCTTC
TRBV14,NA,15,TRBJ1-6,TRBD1,CASSPGDRLNSPLHF,TGTGCCAGCAGCCCCGGGGACAGATTAAATTCACCCCTCCACTTT
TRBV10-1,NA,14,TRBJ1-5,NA,CASSEDNSNQPQHF,TGCGCCAGCAGCGAGGACAACAGCAATCAGCCCCAGCATTTT
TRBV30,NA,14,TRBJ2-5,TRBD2,CAWASGGRQETQYF,TGTGCCTGGGCTAGCGGGGGGAGACAAGAGACCCAGTACTTC
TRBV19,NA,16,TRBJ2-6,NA,CASSPTRGAGANVLTF,TGTGCCAGTAGTCCTACTCGTGGGGCCGGGGCCAACGTCCTGACTTTC
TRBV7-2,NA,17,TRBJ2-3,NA,CASSAQGNPSGTDTQYF,TGTGCCAGCAGCGCACAGGGTAACCCCTCCGGCACAGATACGCAGTATTTT
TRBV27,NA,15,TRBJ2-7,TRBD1,CASSPTWTGSYEQYF,TGTGCCAGCAGTCCAACATGGACAGGCTCCTACGAGCAGTACTTC
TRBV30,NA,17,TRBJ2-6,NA,CAWSGGLSPTGANVLTF,TGTGCCTGGAGTGGCGGCTTGTCACCCACTGGGGCCAACGTCCTGACTTTC
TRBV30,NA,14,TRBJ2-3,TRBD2,CAWSGLAGGYTQYF,TGTGCCTGGAGTGGACTAGCGGGGGGTTATACGCAGTATTTT
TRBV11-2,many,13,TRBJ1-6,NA,CASSSVGGSPLHF,TGTGCCAGCAGCTCCGTTGGGGGCTCACCCCTCCACTTT
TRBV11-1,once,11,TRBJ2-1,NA,CASSSSNEQFF,TGTGCCAGCAGCTCTTCCAATGAGCAGTTCTTC
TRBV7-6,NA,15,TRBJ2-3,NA,CASSLASHRTDTQYF,TGTGCCAGCAGCTTAGCCAGTCACCGCACAGATACGCAGTATTTT
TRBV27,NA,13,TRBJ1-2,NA,CASSLSGSGGYTF,TGTGCCAGCAGTTTATCCGGCTCGGGCGGCTACACCTTC
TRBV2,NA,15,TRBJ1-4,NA,CASSTPGQFNEKLFF,TGTGCCAGCAGCACACCGGGACAATTTAATGAAAAACTGTTTTTT
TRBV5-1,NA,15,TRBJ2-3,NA,CASSFQDAGTDTQYF,TGCGCCAGCAGCTTCCAGGACGCCGGCACAGATACGCAGTATTTT
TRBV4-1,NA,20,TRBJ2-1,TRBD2,CASSQLRLASRVGVYNEQFF,TGCGCCAGCAGCCAACTCAGACTAGCTAGCCGGGTGGGAGTTTACAATGAGCAGTTCTTC
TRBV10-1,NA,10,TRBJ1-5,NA,CATRVQPQHF,TGCGCCACCAGGGTGCAGCCCCAGCATTTT
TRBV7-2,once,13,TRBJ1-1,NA,CASSFGGAVEAFF,TGTGCCAGCAGCTTTGGGGGGGCGGTTGAAGCTTTCTTT
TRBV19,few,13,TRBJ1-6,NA,CASSITGNSPLHF,TGTGCCAGTAGTATAACAGGAAATTCACCCCTCCACTTT
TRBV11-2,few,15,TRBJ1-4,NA,CASSTRDLFNEKLFF,TGTGCCAGCAGCACGAGGGACCTCTTTAATGAAAAACTGTTTTTT
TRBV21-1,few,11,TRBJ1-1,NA,CASRSPGEAFF,TGTGCCAGCCGGAGTCCGGGTGAAGCTTTCTTT
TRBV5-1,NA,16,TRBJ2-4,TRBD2,CASSSGTSGGLNIQYF,TGCGCCAGCAGCTCGGGGACTAGCGGGGGATTAAACATTCAGTACTTC
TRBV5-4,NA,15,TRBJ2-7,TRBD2,CASSLTTGGPGEQYF,TGTGCCAGCAGCTTGACTACGGGGGGACCAGGGGAGCAGTACTTC
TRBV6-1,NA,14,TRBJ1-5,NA,CASREGALNQPQHF,TGTGCCAGCCGAGAAGGGGCCCTCAATCAGCCCCAGCATTTT
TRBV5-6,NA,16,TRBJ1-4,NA,CASSLALTATNEKLFF,TGTGCCAGCAGCTTGGCCCTTACGGCAACTAATGAAAAACTGTTTTTT